This T cell receptor beta chain was documented in a study of OX40 agonist ivuxolimab in advanced cancers. Study as a whole: The study gave patients intravenous ivuxolimab at 0.01 to 10 mg/kg every 2 weeks. Study-wide findings and caveats: Low normalized T-cell clonal expansion was also seen in some nonresponders. Expanded clones tended on average to be more numerous among CD8+ T cells than CD4+.

Some clones are missing from TCRdb's copy, which holds only in-frame ones; the method was immunoSEQ multiplex PCR. The table lists tens of thousands of clones, 81% of them singletons. Remarks on this clone: Its antigen is not identified.

This TCR was recovered from an adult with an advanced solid tumor such as melanoma, head and neck, liver or kidney cancer. The sample was CD4+ or CD8+ T cells sorted from blood, taken in a trial of the OX40 agonist ivuxolimab.

The CDR3 bases are TGTGCCAGCAGTTACTTAAACATTCAGTACTTC. Encoded protein: CASSYLNIQYF. The chain links TRBV6-6 to TRBJ2-4; D is ambiguous. V lost 1 base to trimming and J lost 6 bases, with 1 base between them. The germline gives CDR1 MNHNY, CDR2 SVGAGI (reference sequence). CDR3 size: 11 residues.